The next 2 T cell receptor beta chains were all read from a single sample in a study of cytomegalovirus exposure and HLA in healthy donors. PCR employed 60 Vbeta and 13 Jbeta primers. Produced via immunoSEQ multiplex PCR; TCRdb's table is partial and in-frame only. The sample yields about 180,000 clones, approximately 72% seen once. Input material: PBMCs. The receptors were gathered from a human donor in good health.

The chain recombines TRBV4-3 with TRBJ2-6, with 10 bases that match TRBD1. Losses at the gene ends were 4 bases for V and 3 bases for J; bases not matched to a gene: 3. CDR1 is LGHNA and CDR2 is YSLEER in the germline V gene. This CDR3 region has 16 residues. In DNA, the CDR3 is TGCGCCAGCAGCCCGACAGGGGGCGGTGGGGCCAACGTCCTGACTTTC. Encoded protein: CASSPTGGGGANVLTF.

This rearrangement joins TRBV7-2 to TRBJ2-3; TRBD2 matches at 7 bases. The V and J ends lost 3 bases and 5 bases, in that order; junction bases with no gene match: 2. The germline gives CDR1 SGHTA, CDR2 FQGNSA. CDR3 length equals 13 residues. In DNA, the CDR3 is TGTGCCAGCAGCTTTAGGGAGGGAGATACGCAGTATTTT. It specifies CASSFREGDTQYF.